This T cell receptor beta chain was recovered during a study of cytomegalovirus exposure and HLA in healthy donors. About the study: It was reported in a later analysis that the same platform had been used for the 120 or so validation repertoires as for the roughly 670 first-cohort repertoires.

Study-wide findings and caveats: Investigators reported 150 to 200 TCR beta chains as tied to cytomegalovirus.

As concerns this clone: Antigen unknown.

Trimming cost V 6 bases and J 10 bases; bases outside gene matches: 6. The CDR3 contains 14 residues. Per the germline V gene, CDR1 is MRHNA and CDR2 is SNTAGT. The table came from immunoSEQ multiplex PCR; TCRdb's copy has only in-frame clones and leaves some out. The sample holds 150,000 to 200,000 clones; 85% are singletons and the top ten take about a sixth. This rearrangement joins TRBV6-4 to TRBJ2-1; 13 positions match TRBD2. The sequencing sample was made of PBMCs. The sequence came from a young man in good health and CMV-seropositive. The CDR3 reads CASSALAGGQEQFF. Written as DNA, the CDR3 is TGTGCCAGCAGCGCACTAGCGGGGGGGCAAGAGCAGTTCTTC.